A single sample is the source of the 18 T cell receptor beta chains below, sequenced in a study of shared clonotypes between healthy human individuals. Data came from immunoSEQ multiplex PCR; TCRdb stores just in-frame clones and leaves some out. The sample has more than 2,000,000 clones; roughly 92% are singletons. Sequencing was carried out using naive CD4+ T cells sorted from blood. The subset here: CD45RA+ positively selected. The receptor source for this set is a man between 18 and 35 years old in good health.

V is TRBV10-3 and J is TRBJ1-2; TRBD1 might be the D (6 bases). Germline V gives CDR1 ENHRY, CDR2 SYGVKD. This CDR3 has 11 residues. Trimming stripped 11 bases from V and 7 bases from J, with 14 bases between. The CDR3 DNA reads as TGTGCCGTTGCGCAGGGGTTTGGCTACACCTTC. Protein: CAVAQGFGYTF.

This clone was seen only once. The rearrangement joins TRBV10-3 to TRBJ2-7; TRBD2 matches 14 bases. CDR1 ENHRY and CDR2 SYGVKD come from the germline V gene. The V gene end was trimmed by 6 bases and the J gene end by 3 bases; junction bases not matched to a gene: 7. The CDR3 totals 16 residues. The CDR3 is CAISGTSGRWSYEQYF. As DNA, the CDR3 is TGTGCCATCAGCGGGACTAGCGGGAGATGGAGCTACGAGCAGTACTTC.

The chain uses TRBV19 and TRBJ2-7, with 11 bases lining up with TRBD1. Germline CDR1 reads LNHDA; CDR2 reads SQIVND (reference sequence). V was clipped by 5 bases and J by 2 bases; unmatched bases: 8. This CDR3 has 16 amino acids. The CDR3 DNA follows: TGTGCCAGTAGTCGGACAGGGGGCTCTACTACCTACGAGCAGTACTTC. Its protein product is CASSRTGGSTTYEQYF.

This clone was detected once. This rearrangement joins TRBV6-5 to TRBJ1-2; 9 bases line up with TRBD1. V lost 5 bases, J lost 4 bases, and 8 bases stayed unmatched. Germline-derived CDR1 and CDR2 are MNHEY and SVGAGI. This CDR3 has 15 residues. CDR3 sequence (DNA): TGTGCCAGCAGTGCACCCGGGACAGGGTCCTATGGCTACACCTTC. Translated: CASSAPGTGSYGYTF.

Notes on this clone: This CDR3 is also generated by other DNA sequences in the sample. The J gene is TRBJ2-7, the V gene TRBV7-2; D not resolved. The CDR3 is 13 amino acids. Trimming removed 1 base at V and 2 bases at J, with 6 bases between. Germline CDR1 and CDR2: SGHTA and FQGNSA. The CDR3 bases are TGTGCCAGCAGCTTAGTCCCCGCCTACGAGCAGTACTTC. This encodes CASSLVPAYEQYF.

Comments on this clone: Different DNA sequences within this sample yield the same CDR3. This chain uses TRBV5-1 with TRBJ2-1, with 8 bases that match TRBD1. CDR3 length equals 15 residues. Trimming cost V 0 bases and J 3 bases; bases outside gene matches: 2. Germline CDR1 and CDR2: SGHRS and YFSETQ. The CDR3 is CASSLGQGRYNEQFF. The CDR3 coding sequence is TGCGCCAGCAGCTTGGGACAGGGGCGCTACAATGAGCAGTTCTTC.

V gene TRBV11-3 combines with J gene TRBJ2-2; 7 positions agree with TRBD1. Per germline, CDR1 SGHNT and CDR2 YENEEA. The CDR3 totals 17 residues. V lost 0 bases, J lost 6 bases, and 10 bases stayed unmatched. CDR3 DNA: TGTGCCAGCAGCTTAGATCTGACAGGGTTTTCTGCCGGGGAGCTGTTTTTT. Translation: CASSLDLTGFSAGELFF.

V usage is TRBV7-9 and J usage is TRBJ1-1; no firm D call. The germline V gene has CDR1 SEHNR and CDR2 FQNEAQ (reference sequence). The V end was cut by 1 base, the J end by 4 bases, with 10 bases between. The CDR3 totals 14 residues. The CDR3 region has the DNA TGTGCCAGCAGCTTAGTCCTCCCAGTCACTGAAGCTTTCTTT. Its translation: CASSLVLPVTEAFF.

This rearrangement joins TRBV6-1 to TRBJ2-1; D uncertain. This CDR3 region has 13 residues. V lost 3 bases and J 3 bases, leaving 6 bases between the germline ends. Germline V gene lookup returns CDR1 MNHNS and CDR2 SASEGT. The CDR3 is CASSDVSYNEQFF. The CDR3 region has the DNA TGTGCCAGCAGTGACGTTAGCTACAATGAGCAGTTCTTC.

The gene calls are TRBV7-2 and TRBJ1-4; D is uncertain. CDR3 length: 15 amino acids. V was trimmed by 5 bases and J by 3 bases, leaving 13 bases between them. Germline CDR1 reads SGHTA; CDR2 reads FQGNSA. The CDR3 DNA follows: TGTGCCAGCAGCACGTCGCACGGGGCTAATGAAAAACTGTTTTTT. This codes for CASSTSHGANEKLFF. The full variable domain, its missing parts supplied by reference TRBV7-2 and TRBJ1-4, is GAGVSQSPSNKVTEKGKDVELRCDPISGHTALYWYRQSLGQGLEFLIYFQGNSAPDKSGLPSDRFSAERTGGSVSTLTIQRTQQEDSAVYLCASSTSHGANEKLFFGSGTQLSVL.

Turning to this clone: In the same sample, other DNA sequences code for this CDR3. This rearrangement joins TRBV30 to TRBJ2-5; D perhaps matches TRBD1 (5 bases). The CDR3 totals 13 residues. Deletions cut 0 bases from V and 5 bases from J, with 10 bases between. Per the germline V gene, CDR1 is GTSNPN and CDR2 is SVGIG (reference sequence). In DNA form, the CDR3 reads TGTGCCTGGAGTGTTTTGCCAGGGGAGACCCAGTACTTC. Its protein is CAWSVLPGETQYF.

The rearrangement links TRBV30 to TRBJ2-5; D may be TRBD1 (6 bases). From germline, CDR1 is GTSNPN and CDR2 SVGIG (reference sequence). The CDR3 consists of 13 residues. V lost 3 bases, J lost 3 bases, and 11 bases lay in between. The CDR3 nucleotides are TGTGCCTGGAGCCGGGACACAAAAGAGACCCAGTACTTC. This gives the protein CAWSRDTKETQYF.

As regards this clone: The sample carries other DNA sequences with the same CDR3. The chain recombines TRBV9 with TRBJ1-5; D is perhaps TRBD1 (5 bases). Germline CDR1 and CDR2: SGDLS and YYNGEE. This CDR3 comprises 14 residues. V lost 0 bases and J lost 2, with 6 bases in between. The CDR3 DNA follows: TGTGCCAGCAGCGTAGCGGGGGGCAATCAGCCCCAGCATTTT. Protein product: CASSVAGGNQPQHF.

The chain uses TRBV5-6 and TRBJ2-3, with a weak D call TRBD2 (7 bases). Trimming removed 1 base at V and 6 bases at J, with 12 bases between. The CDR3 consists of 14 residues. Germline loops: CDR1 SGHDT, CDR2 YYEEEE. CDR3 DNA: TGTGCCAGCAGCTTGCGGGGGGCGCGGGATACGCAGTATTTT. Translation: CASSLRGARDTQYF.

This chain joins TRBV6-5 and TRBJ1-2; 8 nucleotides agree with TRBD1. CDR3 length equals 12 residues. V was pared by 6 bases and J by 8 bases, with 5 bases of the junction left unmatched. Germline V gives CDR1 MNHEY, CDR2 SVGAGI. CDR3: CASSLGTGGYTF. DNA for the CDR3: TGTGCCAGCAGCCTAGGGACAGGCGGCTACACCTTC.

The chain joins TRBV9 to TRBJ2-1; 9 nucleotides match TRBD1. The CDR3 has 15 amino acids. Germline CDR1 and CDR2: SGDLS and YYNGEE. V gave up 1 base and J gave up 5 bases; unmatched junction bases: 4. CDR3: CASSVRGTGNNEQFF. CDR3 in DNA: TGTGCCAGCAGCGTACGGGGGACAGGGAACAATGAGCAGTTCTTC.

The chain joins TRBV28 to TRBJ2-3, with TRBD1 matching over 9 bases. J was trimmed by 4 bases and V by 3 bases; bases with no gene match: 11. The CDR3 has 17 residues. The germline V gene encodes CDR1 MDHEN and CDR2 SYDVKM. The CDR3 is CASSFRGGGQGPDTQYF. DNA of the CDR3: TGTGCCAGCAGTTTTAGGGGAGGGGGACAGGGCCCAGATACGCAGTATTTT.

V gene TRBV5-4 combines with J gene TRBJ2-1; 8 bases align to TRBD1. This CDR3 is built from 13 residues. CDR1 SGHNT and CDR2 YYREEE come from the germline V gene (reference sequence). The V segment lost 0 bases and the J segment 16 bases; nucleotides outside the gene matches: 9. CDR3 DNA sequence: TGTGCCAGCAGCTTGGTGGCAGGGGGCGAGGTATTCTTC. Protein: CASSLVAGGEVFF. Looking up the rest from reference TRBV5-4 and TRBJ2-1 gives the full variable domain: ETGVTQSPTHLIKTRGQQVTLRCSSQSGHNTVSWYQQALGQGPQFIFQYYREEENGRGNFPPRFSGLQFPNYSSELNVNALELDDSALYLCASSLVAGGEVFFGPGTRLTVL.